Listed here are 8 T cell receptor beta chains from one sample, sequenced in a study of blood T cell repertoires in COVID-19. The method was immunoSEQ multiplex PCR; TCRdb's version includes in-frame clones alone and lacks a portion of them. The sample consists of about 260,000 clones, about 80% of them appearing once. Sequencing was carried out using peripheral blood. All receptors derive from a woman older than 75 with acute or convalescent COVID-19.

The chain is built from TRBV4-1 and TRBJ2-1; 9 positions match TRBD1. The CDR3 has 16 amino acids. Germline values: CDR1 MGHRA, CDR2 YSYEKL. Unmatched junction bases numbered 12, after V lost 4 bases and J lost 8 bases. DNA of the CDR3: TGCGCCAGCAGCCGATCCGGGACAGGGATCCTCGATGAGCAGTTCTTC. This translates into CASSRSGTGILDEQFF.

CDR3 residues: CSARRRPEAFF. Here the CDR3 DNA reads TGCAGTGCCCGACGGAGGCCTGAAGCTTTCTTT. The chain links TRBV20-1 to TRBJ1-1; no definite D call. The CDR3 is 11 residues long. CDR1 and CDR2 (germline): DFQATT, SNEGSKA (reference sequence). The V and J ends lost 6 bases and 6 bases respectively, with 11 bases between them.

The chain is built from TRBV15 and TRBJ1-1; D remains unclear. The V and J ends lost 1 base and 4 bases respectively, with 10 bases between them. The germline CDR1 and CDR2 sequences are LNHNV and YYDKDF (reference sequence). This CDR3 has 14 residues. For the CDR3, the DNA is TGTGCCACCAGCAGAGTATCGGGAGCCACTGAAGCTTTCTTT. Translating it yields CATSRVSGATEAFF.

This clone was seen only once. This chain connects TRBV5-1 to TRBJ2-1; D is undetermined. CDR1 and CDR2 from the germline V gene are SGHRS and YFSETQ. Between the trimmed V and J ends, which lost 0 bases and 9 bases, there was a span of 16 bases. The CDR3 extends over 15 amino acids. CDR3 sequence reads: CASSLAPSTVSEQFF. CDR3 nucleotide sequence: TGCGCCAGCAGCTTGGCACCCTCAACAGTCAGTGAGCAGTTCTTC.

V is TRBV27 and J is TRBJ2-7, with TRBD1 matching over 12 bases. The V and J ends lost 4 bases and 7 bases, in that order; junction bases with no gene match: 5. The CDR3 has 14 residues. Germline V gene lookup returns CDR1 MNHEY and CDR2 SMNVEV (reference sequence). CDR3 nucleotides: TGTGCCAGCAGTTGGGGACAGGGGGCTTATGAGCAGTACTTC. This sequence encodes CASSWGQGAYEQYF.

The CDR3 loop is CASSQDRVDEQYF. Here the CDR3 DNA reads TGTGCCAGCAGCCAAGACAGGGTAGACGAGCAGTACTTC. The V call is TRBV3-1 (or the pseudogene TRBV3-2), the J call TRBJ2-7; weak D call: TRBD1 (5 bases). This CDR3 is built from 13 residues. Germline V gene lookup returns CDR1 LGHDT and CDR2 YNNKEL (reference sequence). V gave up 0 bases and J gave up 5 bases, with 8 bases separating them.

J is TRBJ2-5 and V is TRBV15; 9 bases fit TRBD2. V shed 0 bases and J 3 bases; nucleotides not matched to a gene: 2. The CDR3 runs to 15 residues. In germline, CDR1 is LNHNV, CDR2 YYDKDF (reference sequence). CDR3: CATSRDPSGEETQYF. The CDR3 DNA reads as TGTGCCACCAGCAGAGATCCTAGCGGGGAAGAGACCCAGTACTTC.

The chain links TRBV27 to TRBJ2-7; 10 nucleotides agree with TRBD1. CDR3 length: 17 residues. After removal of 2 bases from V and 0 bases from J, the junction contained 7 bases not matched to a gene. Germline lookup yields CDR1 MNHEY and CDR2 SMNVEV (reference sequence). CDR3 nucleotides: TGTGCCAGCAGTTTAATATGGACAGGGGGGAGCTCCTACGAGCAGTACTTC. It codes for CASSLIWTGGSSYEQYF.